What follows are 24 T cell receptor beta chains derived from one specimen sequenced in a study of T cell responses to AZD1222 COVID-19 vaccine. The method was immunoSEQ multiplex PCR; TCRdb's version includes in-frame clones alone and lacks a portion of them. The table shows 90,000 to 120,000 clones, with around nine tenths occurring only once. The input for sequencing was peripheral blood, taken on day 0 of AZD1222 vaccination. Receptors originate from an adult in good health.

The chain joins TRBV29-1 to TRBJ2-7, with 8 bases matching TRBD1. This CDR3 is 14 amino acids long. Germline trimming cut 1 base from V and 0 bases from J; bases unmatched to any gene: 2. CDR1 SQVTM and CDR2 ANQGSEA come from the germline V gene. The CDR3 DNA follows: TGCAGCGTTGAAGTTACAGGGGGCTCCTACGAGCAGTACTTC. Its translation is CSVEVTGGSYEQYF.

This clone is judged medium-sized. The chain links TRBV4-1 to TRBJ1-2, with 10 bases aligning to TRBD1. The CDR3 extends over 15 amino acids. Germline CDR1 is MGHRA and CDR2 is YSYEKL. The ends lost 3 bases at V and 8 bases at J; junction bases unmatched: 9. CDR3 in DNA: TGCGCCAGCAGCCACCCCGGGACAGGGGTTATAGGCTACACCTTC. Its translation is CASSHPGTGVIGYTF.

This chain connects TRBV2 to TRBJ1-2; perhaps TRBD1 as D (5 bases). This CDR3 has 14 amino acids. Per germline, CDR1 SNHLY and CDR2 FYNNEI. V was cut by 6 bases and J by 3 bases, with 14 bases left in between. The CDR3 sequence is CASSLRQGDYGYTF. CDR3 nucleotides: TGTGCCAGCAGCCTCCGTCAGGGAGACTATGGCTACACCTTC.

The CDR3 DNA sequence: TGTGCCAGCAGCTGGGGACGTGGGGCAAATCAGCCCCAGCATTTT. Its translation is CASSWGRGANQPQHF. The chain couples TRBV11-2 to TRBJ1-5; D might be TRBD1 (5 bases). Germline CDR1 and CDR2: SGHAT and FQNNGV. The CDR3 runs to 15 residues. V gave up 4 bases and J gave up 4 bases, with 14 bases separating them.

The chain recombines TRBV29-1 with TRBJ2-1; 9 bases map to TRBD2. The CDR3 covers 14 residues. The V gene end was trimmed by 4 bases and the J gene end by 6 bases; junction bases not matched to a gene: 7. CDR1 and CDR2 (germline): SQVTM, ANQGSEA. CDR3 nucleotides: TGCAGCGTTGGTTTGCGGGGGGGTATCAATGAGCAGTTCTTC. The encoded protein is CSVGLRGGINEQFF.

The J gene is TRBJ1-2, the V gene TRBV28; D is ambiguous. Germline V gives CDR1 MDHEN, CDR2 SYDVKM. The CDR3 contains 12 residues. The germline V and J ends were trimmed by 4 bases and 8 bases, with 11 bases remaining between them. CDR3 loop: CASSSPSGGYTF. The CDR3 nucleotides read TGTGCCAGCAGTTCCCCCAGCGGCGGCTACACCTTC.

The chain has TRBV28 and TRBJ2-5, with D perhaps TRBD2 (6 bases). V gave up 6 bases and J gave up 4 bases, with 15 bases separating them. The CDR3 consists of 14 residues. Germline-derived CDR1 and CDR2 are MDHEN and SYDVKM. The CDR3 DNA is TGTGCCAGCAGCCCCCTGGAGGGGAGAGAGACCCAGTACTTC. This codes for CASSPLEGRETQYF.

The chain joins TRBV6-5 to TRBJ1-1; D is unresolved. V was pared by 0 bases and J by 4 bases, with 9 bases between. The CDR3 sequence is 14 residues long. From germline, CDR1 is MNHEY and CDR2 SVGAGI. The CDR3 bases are TGTGCCAGCAGTTACTCGGGGTCGGGCACTGAAGCTTTCTTT. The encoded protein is CASSYSGSGTEAFF.

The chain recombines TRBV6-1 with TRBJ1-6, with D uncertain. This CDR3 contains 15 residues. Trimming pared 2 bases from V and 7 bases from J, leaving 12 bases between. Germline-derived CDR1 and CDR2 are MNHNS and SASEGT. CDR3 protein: CASSESVPQNSPLHF. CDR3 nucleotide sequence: TGTGCCAGCAGTGAAAGTGTTCCCCAAAATTCACCCCTCCACTTT.

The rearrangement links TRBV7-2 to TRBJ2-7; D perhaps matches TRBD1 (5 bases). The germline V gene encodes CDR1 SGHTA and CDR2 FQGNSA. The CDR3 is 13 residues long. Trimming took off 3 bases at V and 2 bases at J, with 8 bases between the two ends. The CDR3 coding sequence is TGTGCCAGCAGCTTTACAGGAGCCTACGAGCAGTACTTC. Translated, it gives CASSFTGAYEQYF.

In nucleotides, the CDR3 is TGTGCCAGCAGTCCCCTCACACAGGGCACTGAAGCTTTCTTT. It specifies CASSPLTQGTEAFF. V usage is TRBV27 and J usage is TRBJ1-1, with a possible D match to TRBD1 (6 bases). The germline CDR1 and CDR2 sequences are MNHEY and SMNVEV (reference sequence). CDR3 size: 14 residues. Trimming cost V 5 bases and J 4 bases, with 14 bases left between them.

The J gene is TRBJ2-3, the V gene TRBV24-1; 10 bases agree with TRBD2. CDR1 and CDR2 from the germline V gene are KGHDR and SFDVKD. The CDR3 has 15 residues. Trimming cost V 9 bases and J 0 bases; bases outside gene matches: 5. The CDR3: CATGQRGGSTDTQYF. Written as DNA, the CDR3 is TGTGCCACCGGCCAGCGGGGGGGTAGCACAGATACGCAGTATTTT.

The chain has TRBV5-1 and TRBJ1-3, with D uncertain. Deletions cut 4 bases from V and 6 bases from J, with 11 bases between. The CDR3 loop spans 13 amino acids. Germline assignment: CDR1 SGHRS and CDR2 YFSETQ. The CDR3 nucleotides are TGCGCCAGCAGCGACGGGAGCTTAAACACCATATATTTT. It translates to CASSDGSLNTIYF.

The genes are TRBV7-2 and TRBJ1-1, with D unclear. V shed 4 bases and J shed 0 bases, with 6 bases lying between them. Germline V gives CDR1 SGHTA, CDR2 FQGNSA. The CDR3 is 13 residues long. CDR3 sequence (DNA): TGTGCCAGCAGCTCTGTTCTGAACACTGAAGCTTTCTTT. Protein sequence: CASSSVLNTEAFF.

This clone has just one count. The CDR3 DNA reads TGTGCCAGCAGCTTTATAGGGGAGTATGAGCAGTTCTTC. Protein product: CASSFIGEYEQFF. This chain uses TRBV5-6 with TRBJ2-1; either TRBD1 or TRBD2 may fit D (5 bases each). Germline lookup yields CDR1 SGHDT and CDR2 YYEEEE. Trimming removed 2 bases at V and 8 bases at J, with 11 bases between. This CDR3 has 13 residues.

The CDR3 loop is CAGGGGEKLFF. DNA for the CDR3: TGTGCCGGGGGGGGAGGTGAAAAACTGTTTTTT. V usage is TRBV2 and J usage is TRBJ1-4, with D possibly matching TRBD1 (5 bases). The CDR3 loop spans 11 amino acids. From germline, CDR1 is SNHLY and CDR2 FYNNEI. V was cut by 11 bases and J by 7 bases, with 11 bases left in between. Looking up the rest from reference TRBV2 and TRBJ1-4 gives the full variable domain: EPEVTQTPSHQVTQMGQEVILRCVPISNHLYFYWYRQILGQKVEFLVSFYNNEISEKSEIFDDQFSVERPDGSNFTLKIRSTKLEDSAMYFCAGGGGEKLFFGSGTQLSVL.

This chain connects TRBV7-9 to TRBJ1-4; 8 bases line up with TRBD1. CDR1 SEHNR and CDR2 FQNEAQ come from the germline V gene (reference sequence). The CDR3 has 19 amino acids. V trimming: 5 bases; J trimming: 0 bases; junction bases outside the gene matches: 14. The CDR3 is CASSPSRDRIQATNEKLFF. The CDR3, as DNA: TGTGCCAGCAGCCCAAGCCGGGACAGGATTCAAGCAACTAATGAAAAACTGTTTTTT. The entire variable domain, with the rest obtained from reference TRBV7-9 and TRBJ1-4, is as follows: DTGVSQNPRHKITKRGQNVTFRCDPISEHNRLYWYRQTLGQGPEFLTYFQNEAQLEKSRLLSDRFSAERPKGSFSTLEIQRTEQGDSAMYLCASSPSRDRIQATNEKLFFGSGTQLSVL.

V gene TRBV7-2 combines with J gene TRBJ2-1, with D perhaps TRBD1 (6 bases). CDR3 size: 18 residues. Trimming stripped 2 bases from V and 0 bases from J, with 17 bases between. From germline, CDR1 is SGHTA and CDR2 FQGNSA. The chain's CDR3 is CASSLYLATGFSYNEQFF. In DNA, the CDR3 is TGTGCCAGCAGCTTATACCTGGCTACAGGGTTCTCCTACAATGAGCAGTTCTTC. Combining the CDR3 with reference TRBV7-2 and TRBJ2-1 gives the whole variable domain GAGVSQSPSNKVTEKGKDVELRCDPISGHTALYWYRQSLGQGLEFLIYFQGNSAPDKSGLPSDRFSAERTGGSVSTLTIQRTQQEDSAVYLCASSLYLATGFSYNEQFFGPGTRLTVL.

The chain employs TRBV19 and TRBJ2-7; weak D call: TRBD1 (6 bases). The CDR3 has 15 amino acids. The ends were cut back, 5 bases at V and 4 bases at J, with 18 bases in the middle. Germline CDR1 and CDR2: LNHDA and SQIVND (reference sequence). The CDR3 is CASSPAQGIFYEQYF. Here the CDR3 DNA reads TGTGCCAGTAGTCCCGCCCAGGGGATCTTTTACGAGCAGTACTTC. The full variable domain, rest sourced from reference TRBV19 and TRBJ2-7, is DGGITQSPKYLFRKEGQNVTLSCEQNLNHDAMYWYRQDPGQGLRLIYYSQIVNDFQKGDIAEGYSVSREKKESFPLTVTSAQKNPTAFYLCASSPAQGIFYEQYFGPGTRLTVT.

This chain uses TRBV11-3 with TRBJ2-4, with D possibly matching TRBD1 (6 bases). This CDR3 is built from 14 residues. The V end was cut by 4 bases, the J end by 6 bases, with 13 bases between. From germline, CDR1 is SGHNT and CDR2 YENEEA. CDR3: CASSSNRAGNIQYF. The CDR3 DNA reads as TGTGCCAGCAGCTCTAACAGGGCCGGAAACATTCAGTACTTC. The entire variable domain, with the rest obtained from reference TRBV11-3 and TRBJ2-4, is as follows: EAGVVQSPRYKIIEKKQPVAFWCNPISGHNTLYWYLQNLGQGPELLIRYENEEAVDDSQLPKDRFSAERLKGVDSTLKIQPAELGDSAVYLCASSSNRAGNIQYFGAGTRLSVL.

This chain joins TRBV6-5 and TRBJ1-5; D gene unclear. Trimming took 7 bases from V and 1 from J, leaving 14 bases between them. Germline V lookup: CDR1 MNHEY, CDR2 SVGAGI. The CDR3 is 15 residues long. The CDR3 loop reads CASTDSGRSNQPQHF. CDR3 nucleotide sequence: TGTGCCAGCACCGACTCGGGCAGAAGCAATCAGCCCCAGCATTTT.

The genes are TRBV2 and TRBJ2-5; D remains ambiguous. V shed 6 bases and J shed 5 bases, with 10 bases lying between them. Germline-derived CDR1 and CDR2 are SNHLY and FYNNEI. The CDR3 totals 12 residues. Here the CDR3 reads CASSQTRETQYF. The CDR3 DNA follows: TGTGCCAGCAGCCAAACACGGGAGACCCAGTACTTC. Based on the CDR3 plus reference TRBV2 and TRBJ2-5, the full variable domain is EPEVTQTPSHQVTQMGQEVILRCVPISNHLYFYWYRQILGQKVEFLVSFYNNEISEKSEIFDDQFSVERPDGSNFTLKIRSTKLEDSAMYFCASSQTRETQYFGPGTRLLVL.

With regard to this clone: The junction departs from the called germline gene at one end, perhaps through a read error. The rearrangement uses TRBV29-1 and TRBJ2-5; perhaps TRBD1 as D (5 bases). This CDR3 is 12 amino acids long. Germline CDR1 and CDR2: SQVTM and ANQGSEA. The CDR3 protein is CSAEEGDETQYF. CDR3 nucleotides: TGCAGCGCTGAAGAAGGGGATGAGACCCAGTACTTC.

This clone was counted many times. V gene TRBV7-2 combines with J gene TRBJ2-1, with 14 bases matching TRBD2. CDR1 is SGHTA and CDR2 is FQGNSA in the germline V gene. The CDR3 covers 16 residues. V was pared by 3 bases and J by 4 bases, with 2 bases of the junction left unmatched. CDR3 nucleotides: TGTGCCAGCAGCTTGACTAGCGGGGGGGCATACAATGAGCAGTTCTTC. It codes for CASSLTSGGAYNEQFF.